This TCR beta chain was recorded in a study of regulatory T cells in long-lasting Graves disease. This clonotype was counted between two and nine times. Its antigen is not known. Germline CDR1 and CDR2: SGHTA and FQGNSA. Trimming took 5 bases from V and 11 from J, leaving 21 bases between them. The CDR3 runs to 14 residues. Investigators prepared the TCR beta libraries by applying iRepertoire HTBI primers and Arm-PCR of CDR3 regions. TCRdb re-derived calls from the multiplex PCR reads in MiXCR, one entry per CDR3 protein. This table has 620,000 or so distinct CDR3 sequences, 16% appearing once. Notes on the study in general: Possibly, too few samples lowered accuracy.

Time point: newly diagnosed GD, antithyroid drugs for less than 3 months. RNA isolated from PBMCs was used to make the TCR library. The sample was also reused in another study, on T cells in Graves' hyperthyroidism and ophthalmopathy.

This TCR came from a woman between 25 and 40 years old with Graves disease. The specimen comprised peripheral blood mononuclear cells (PBMCs), sampled at new diagnosis, from a patient treated with antithyroid drugs. The chain joins TRBV7-2 to TRBJ1-1, with TRBD1 as a possible D gene (5 bases). In nucleotides, the CDR3 is TGTGCCAGCAGCCCACCGGCCCAGCCCAGGGAGGCTTTCTTT. Protein product: CASSPPAQPREAFF.